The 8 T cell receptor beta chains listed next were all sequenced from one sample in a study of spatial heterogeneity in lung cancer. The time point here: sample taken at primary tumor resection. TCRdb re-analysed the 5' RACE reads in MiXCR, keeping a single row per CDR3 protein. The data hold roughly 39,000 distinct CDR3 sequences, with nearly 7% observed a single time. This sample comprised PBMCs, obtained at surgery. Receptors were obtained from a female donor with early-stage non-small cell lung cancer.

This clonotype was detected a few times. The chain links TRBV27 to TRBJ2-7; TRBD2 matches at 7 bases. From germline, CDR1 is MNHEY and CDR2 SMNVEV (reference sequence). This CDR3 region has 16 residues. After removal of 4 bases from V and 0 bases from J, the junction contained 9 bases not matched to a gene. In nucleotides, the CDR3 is TGTGCCAGCAGTTCTGGGGCTGGGACTACCTCCTACGAGCAGTACTTC. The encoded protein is CASSSGAGTTSYEQYF.

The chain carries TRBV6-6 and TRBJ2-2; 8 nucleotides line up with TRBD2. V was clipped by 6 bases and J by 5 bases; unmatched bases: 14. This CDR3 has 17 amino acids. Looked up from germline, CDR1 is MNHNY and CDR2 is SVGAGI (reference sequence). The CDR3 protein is CASSAPPGGPRTGELFF. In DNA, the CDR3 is TGTGCCAGCAGCGCACCCCCGGGGGGGCCTCGTACCGGGGAGCTGTTTTTT.

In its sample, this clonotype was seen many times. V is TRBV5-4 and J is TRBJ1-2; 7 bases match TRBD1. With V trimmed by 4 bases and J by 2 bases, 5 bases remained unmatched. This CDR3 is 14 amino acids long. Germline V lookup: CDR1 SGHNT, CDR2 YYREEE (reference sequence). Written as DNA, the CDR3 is TGTGCCAGCAGCGTCGGACAGGACAACTATGGCTACACCTTC. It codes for CASSVGQDNYGYTF.

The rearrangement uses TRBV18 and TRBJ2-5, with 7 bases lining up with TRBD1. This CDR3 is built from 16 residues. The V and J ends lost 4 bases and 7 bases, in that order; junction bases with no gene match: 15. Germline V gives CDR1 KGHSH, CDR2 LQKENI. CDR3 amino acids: CASSLSRQGGPGTQYF. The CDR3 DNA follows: TGTGCCAGCTCACTGAGCCGACAGGGTGGGCCAGGGACCCAGTACTTC.

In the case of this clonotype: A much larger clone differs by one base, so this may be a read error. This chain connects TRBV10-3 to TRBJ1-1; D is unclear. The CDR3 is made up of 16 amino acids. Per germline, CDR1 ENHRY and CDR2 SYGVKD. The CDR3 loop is CVISEFSPVSNTEAFF. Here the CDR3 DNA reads TGTGTCATCAGTGAGTTTAGTCCGGTATCGAACACTGAAGCTTTCTTT.

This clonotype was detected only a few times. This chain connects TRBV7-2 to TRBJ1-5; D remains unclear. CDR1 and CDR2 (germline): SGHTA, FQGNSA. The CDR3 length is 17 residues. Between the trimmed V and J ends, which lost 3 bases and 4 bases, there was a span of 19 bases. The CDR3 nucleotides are TGTGCCAGCAGCTTCGGCGCAGACTGGTGGGGTAATCAGCCCCAGCATTTT. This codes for CASSFGADWWGNQPQHF. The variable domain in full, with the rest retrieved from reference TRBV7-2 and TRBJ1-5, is GAGVSQSPSNKVTEKGKDVELRCDPISGHTALYWYRQSLGQGLEFLIYFQGNSAPDKSGLPSDRFSAERTGGSVSTLTIQRTQQEDSAVYLCASSFGADWWGNQPQHFGDGTRLSIL.

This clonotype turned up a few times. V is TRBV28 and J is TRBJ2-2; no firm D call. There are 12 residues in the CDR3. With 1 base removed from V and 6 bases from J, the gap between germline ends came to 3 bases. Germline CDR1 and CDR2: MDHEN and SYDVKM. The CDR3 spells CASSLSAGELFF. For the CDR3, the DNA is TGTGCCAGCAGTTTATCAGCCGGGGAGCTGTTTTTT. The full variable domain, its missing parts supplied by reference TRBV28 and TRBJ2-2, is DVKVTQSSRYLVKRTGEKVFLECVQDMDHENMFWYRQDPGLGLRLIYFSYDVKMKEKGDIPEGYSVSREKKERFSLILESASTNQTSMYLCASSLSAGELFFGEGSRLTVL.

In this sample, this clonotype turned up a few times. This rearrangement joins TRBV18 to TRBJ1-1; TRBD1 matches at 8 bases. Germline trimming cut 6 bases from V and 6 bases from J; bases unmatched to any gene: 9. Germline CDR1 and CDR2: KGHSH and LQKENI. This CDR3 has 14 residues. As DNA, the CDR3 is TGTGCCAGCTCCCGGGAGACAGGGGCTTCTGAAGCTTTCTTT. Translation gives CASSRETGASEAFF. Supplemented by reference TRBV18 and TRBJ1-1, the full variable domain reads NAGVMQNPRHLVRRRGQEARLRCSPMKGHSHVYWYRQLPEEGLKFMVYLQKENIIDESGMPKERFSAEFPKEGPSILRIQQVVRGDSAAYFCASSRETGASEAFFGQGTRLTVV.